Shown below are 31 T cell receptor beta chains from a single sample sequenced in a study of post-analysis software for immune sequencing data. Every TCR beta cDNA library bore unique molecular identifiers. TCRdb called the PCR reads again in MiXCR, with one record for every CDR3 protein. The table has about 560,000 distinct CDR3 sequences, 40% to 50% seen once; the top ten hold 1.5% to 2%. General study findings and limits: Controls had lower frequencies than patients of 4 or 5 TRBV segments, which included TRBV5-6, TRBV5-1 and TRBV20-1.

Their target antigens are unknown. What was sequenced was blood. The receptors were gathered from a girl under 18 with multiple sclerosis.

This clonotype was detected a few times. The chain links TRBV10-3 to TRBJ2-3; D gene unclear. The CDR3 sequence is 15 residues long. Germline CDR1 reads ENHRY; CDR2 reads SYGVKD. Trimming took off 6 bases at V and 0 bases at J, with 13 bases between the two ends. The DNA for the CDR3 is TGTGCCATCAGCCACCCAGAATCTAGCACAGATACGCAGTATTTT. Translated: CAISHPESSTDTQYF.

The chain is built from TRBV29-1 and TRBJ1-2, with 10 bases fitting TRBD1. Germline V lookup: CDR1 SQVTM, CDR2 ANQGSEA. Trimming at V came to 7 bases and at J to 3 bases, leaving 5 bases not matched to a gene. This CDR3 comprises 13 residues. This CDR3 is CSATTGGYYGYTF. CDR3 in DNA: TGCAGCGCTACGACAGGGGGCTACTATGGCTACACCTTC. Full variable domain (rest looked up from reference TRBV29-1 and TRBJ1-2): SAVISQKPSRDICQRGTSLTIQCQVDSQVTMMFWYRQQPGQSLTLIATANQGSEATYESGFVIDKFPISRPNLTFSTLTVSNMSPEDSSIYLCSATTGGYYGYTFGSGTRLTVV.

J is TRBJ2-7 and V is TRBV29-1, with TRBD1 matching 7 bases. The CDR3 runs to 14 residues. Losses at the gene ends were 7 bases for V and 5 bases for J; bases not matched to a gene: 14. Germline values: CDR1 SQVTM, CDR2 ANQGSEA. CDR3 sequence: CSATGRGRVNEQYF. CDR3 sequence (DNA): TGCAGCGCCACCGGTAGGGGGCGGGTGAACGAGCAGTACTTC.

This clonotype was counted once. At one of its ends the junction is not consistent with the germline gene, which may arise from a read error. The V and J genes are TRBV12-3 or TRBV12-4 and TRBJ2-3, with D uncertain. CDR3 length: 11 residues. In DNA form, the CDR3 reads TGTGCCAGCAGTGCAATAGATACGCGGTATTTT. Translating it yields CASSAIDTRYF.

This chain uses TRBV28 with TRBJ2-1; possibly TRBD2 for D (6 bases). This CDR3 spans 16 amino acids. The germline V and J ends were trimmed by 6 bases and 3 bases, with 18 bases remaining between them. Germline loops: CDR1 MDHEN, CDR2 SYDVKM. CDR3 nucleotide sequence: TGTGCCAGCAGACCCTGGGGAGGCGGGAACTACAATGAGCAGTTCTTC. This codes for CASRPWGGGNYNEQFF. Combining the CDR3 with reference TRBV28 and TRBJ2-1 gives the whole variable domain DVKVTQSSRYLVKRTGEKVFLECVQDMDHENMFWYRQDPGLGLRLIYFSYDVKMKEKGDIPEGYSVSREKKERFSLILESASTNQTSMYLCASRPWGGGNYNEQFFGPGTRLTVL.

The CDR3 protein is CSARDQGQGSGYEQYF. In DNA form, the CDR3 reads TGCAGTGCTAGAGATCAGGGGCAAGGATCGGGGTACGAGCAGTACTTC. V usage is TRBV20-1 and J usage is TRBJ2-7; D may be TRBD1 (6 bases). Trimming shortened V by 0 bases and J by 4 bases, and 19 bases separated the two germline ends. The CDR3 extends over 16 amino acids. Germline V lookup: CDR1 DFQATT, CDR2 SNEGSKA (reference sequence).

The gene calls are TRBV29-1 and TRBJ1-2; TRBD1 is a possible D gene (6 bases). This CDR3 is 13 amino acids long. The germline V and J ends were trimmed by 4 bases and 2 bases, with 11 bases remaining between them. Looked up from germline, CDR1 is SQVTM and CDR2 is ANQGSEA. DNA of the CDR3: TGCAGCGTTGGATGGGACAACAACTATGGCTACACCTTC. Its translation is CSVGWDNNYGYTF.

The chain uses TRBV6-1 and TRBJ2-5; TRBD2 matches 15 bases. Germline CDR1 and CDR2: MNHNS and SASEGT. V was pared by 6 bases and J by 5 bases, with 10 bases of the junction left unmatched. The CDR3 loop spans 17 amino acids. CDR3 protein: CASRSGTSGRRGETQYF. CDR3 DNA: TGTGCCAGCAGGTCCGGGACTAGCGGGAGGAGAGGCGAGACCCAGTACTTC.

The chain has TRBV20-1 and TRBJ2-1; the D is unclear. Deletions cut 4 bases from V and 7 bases from J, with 11 bases between. Germline CDR1 and CDR2: DFQATT and SNEGSKA (reference sequence). There are 12 residues in the CDR3. The CDR3 here is CSATPQRNEQFF. The CDR3 nucleotides read TGCAGTGCTACCCCTCAGAGAAATGAGCAGTTCTTC.

The V call is TRBV5-1, the J call TRBJ1-1; TRBD1 is a possible D gene (6 bases). Germline loops: CDR1 SGHRS, CDR2 YFSETQ. This CDR3 has 14 residues. Trimming removed 7 bases at V and 3 bases at J, with 16 bases between. This CDR3 is CASFWGLGDTEAFF. As DNA, the CDR3 is TGCGCCAGCTTTTGGGGGCTCGGTGACACTGAAGCTTTCTTT.

The chain is built from TRBV7-9 and TRBJ1-4, with D maybe TRBD1 (5 bases). The V and J ends lost 3 bases and 0 bases respectively, with 11 bases between them. This CDR3 is 16 amino acids long. The germline gives CDR1 SEHNR, CDR2 FQNEAQ (reference sequence). The CDR3 sequence: CASSLTEVSTNEKLFF. The CDR3 DNA sequence: TGTGCCAGCAGCTTGACAGAGGTTTCAACTAATGAAAAACTGTTTTTT.

The gene calls are TRBV6-1 and TRBJ2-1; TRBD2 matches 8 bases. V was clipped by 0 bases and J by 4 bases; unmatched bases: 5. This CDR3 contains 16 residues. Germline CDR1 is MNHNS and CDR2 is SASEGT. The CDR3 loop is CASSEAGGGSYNEQFF. DNA of the CDR3: TGTGCCAGCAGTGAAGCCGGCGGGGGGTCATACAATGAGCAGTTCTTC.

This chain links TRBV12-3 or TRBV12-4 with TRBJ2-1; D perhaps matches TRBD2 (5 bases). The ends were cut back, 5 bases at V and 10 bases at J, with 9 bases in the middle. CDR3 length equals 11 residues. CDR3 amino acids: CASSRRSEQFF. The DNA for the CDR3 is TGTGCCAGCAGTAGGAGGAGCGAGCAGTTCTTC.

The chain carries TRBV3-1 and TRBJ2-5, with D perhaps TRBD1 (6 bases). V dropped 6 bases and J dropped 3 bases, with 17 bases sitting between them. The CDR3 is 15 residues long. In germline, CDR1 is LGHDT, CDR2 YNNKEL (reference sequence). CDR3 nucleotide sequence: TGTGCCAGCAGTCAAAACAGGGTTTGGAAAGAGACCCAGTACTTC. It specifies CASSQNRVWKETQYF.

The table lists this clonotype with a few counts. J is TRBJ1-1 and V is TRBV25-1, with 8 positions matching TRBD1. The CDR3 totals 17 residues. J lost 3 bases, V lost 7 bases, and 16 bases had no gene match. Germline CDR1 is MGHDK and CDR2 is SYGVNS. The CDR3 nucleotides are TGTGCCAGCACTCATTTAGTGCTAAGGACAGGGCACACTGAAGCTTTCTTT. Its translation is CASTHLVLRTGHTEAFF.

This clonotype appeared a few times. This sequence joins TRBV7-6 and TRBJ1-2; D might be TRBD1 (5 bases). V was pared by 3 bases and J by 8 bases, with 13 bases between. This CDR3 region has 13 residues. Germline loops: CDR1 SGHVS, CDR2 FNYEAQ. CDR3 loop: CASSLGVYGGYTF. The CDR3 DNA follows: TGTGCCAGCAGCTTGGGGGTGTATGGGGGCTACACCTTC.

The chain recombines TRBV7-8 with TRBJ2-4, with 10 bases lining up with TRBD2. With V trimmed by 0 bases and J by 8 bases, 7 bases remained unmatched. Germline CDR1 and CDR2: SGHVS and FQNEAQ. The CDR3 sequence is 16 residues long. Here the CDR3 reads CASSLAVSGREYIQYF. DNA for the CDR3: TGTGCCAGCAGCTTAGCAGTCAGCGGGAGGGAGTACATTCAGTACTTC.

A few counts support this clonotype. This chain uses TRBV21-1 with TRBJ2-5; the table's D call TRBD2 went unverified against the DNA. TRBV21-1 is a pseudogene. This CDR3 has 16 amino acids. Here the CDR3 DNA reads TGTGCCAGCAGCAAAGAGGCTAGCGGGGGAGAAGAGACCCAGTACTTC. Protein product: CASSKEASGGEETQYF.

This clonotype was seen a few times. The V gene is TRBV5-4, the J gene TRBJ2-3, with 12 positions matching TRBD2. J gave up 4 bases and V 3 bases, and 6 bases lay outside the gene matches. The CDR3 spans 16 residues. Germline values: CDR1 SGHNT, CDR2 YYREEE (reference sequence). This CDR3 reads CASSWPSGRGSDTQYF. The CDR3 DNA sequence: TGTGCCAGCAGCTGGCCTAGCGGGAGGGGGTCAGATACGCAGTATTTT.

V usage is TRBV9 and J usage is TRBJ1-2; TRBD1 might be the D (5 bases). From germline, CDR1 is SGDLS and CDR2 YYNGEE. The CDR3 extends over 15 amino acids. V was cut by 0 bases and J by 5 bases, with 14 bases left in between. Here the CDR3 reads CASSVDLWGEYGYTF. In DNA form, the CDR3 reads TGTGCCAGCAGCGTAGATTTATGGGGGGAATATGGCTACACCTTC.

This sequence joins TRBV5-5 and TRBJ2-5; TRBD2 is a possible D gene (6 bases). The germline gives CDR1 SGHKS, CDR2 YYEKEE (reference sequence). V dropped 10 bases and J dropped 1 base, with 11 bases sitting between them. The CDR3 is 12 amino acids. The CDR3 region is CAGGRFQETQYF. CDR3 in DNA: TGTGCCGGTGGGAGGTTCCAAGAGACCCAGTACTTC. The whole variable domain, filled in from reference TRBV5-5 and TRBJ2-5, reads DAGVTQSPTHLIKTRGQQVTLRCSPISGHKSVSWYQQVLGQGPQFIFQYYEKEERGRGNFPDRFSARQFPNYSSELNVNALLLGDSALYLCAGGRFQETQYFGPGTRLLVL.

The chain employs TRBV29-1 and TRBJ2-5, with D uncertain. Germline loops: CDR1 SQVTM, CDR2 ANQGSEA. The CDR3 sequence is 11 residues long. Deletions cut 3 bases from V and 2 bases from J, with 4 bases between. The CDR3 is CSVEGQETQYF. DNA for the CDR3: TGCAGCGTTGAGGGTCAAGAGACCCAGTACTTC.

In this sample, this clonotype turned up a few times. The chain is built from TRBV7-9 and TRBJ2-4, with D perhaps being TRBD1 or TRBD2 (5 bases each). From germline, CDR1 is SEHNR and CDR2 FQNEAQ (reference sequence). The CDR3 spans 17 residues. Trimming left V 8 bases short and J 0 bases short, with 20 bases between. In nucleotides, the CDR3 is TGTGCCAGCGGTTCCCTAGTTGGGACCCTAGCCAAAAACATTCAGTACTTC. Translated, it gives CASGSLVGTLAKNIQYF. The full variable domain, in which reference TRBV7-9 and TRBJ2-4 provide the parts outside the CDR3, is DTGVSQNPRHKITKRGQNVTFRCDPISEHNRLYWYRQTLGQGPEFLTYFQNEAQLEKSRLLSDRFSAERPKGSFSTLEIQRTEQGDSAMYLCASGSLVGTLAKNIQYFGAGTRLSVL.

CDR3 protein: CSVGSGFEAFF. The DNA for the CDR3 is TGCAGCGTTGGAAGTGGGTTTGAAGCTTTCTTT. This chain joins TRBV29-1 and TRBJ1-1; D gene unclear. Germline V gene lookup returns CDR1 SQVTM and CDR2 ANQGSEA. V lost 4 bases and J lost 7, with 10 bases in between. This CDR3 comprises 11 residues.

In the case of this clonotype: The junction departs from the called germline gene at one end, perhaps through a read error. The J gene is TRBJ1-2, the V gene TRBV4-1; no clear D. Germline CDR1 and CDR2: MGHRA and YSYEKL. The CDR3 consists of 14 residues. In DNA, the CDR3 is TGCACCAGCAGCCAAGATCCCAAGAACTATGGCTACACCTTC. Protein sequence: CTSSQDPKNYGYTF.

The V and J genes are TRBV7-3 and TRBJ1-2; TRBD1 matches at 8 bases. Unmatched junction bases numbered 12, after V lost 6 bases and J lost 6 bases. CDR3 length equals 15 residues. Germline V gives CDR1 SGHTA, CDR2 FQGTGA. The CDR3 is CASSLGGPGGDGYTF. The CDR3 DNA is TGTGCCAGCAGTCTAGGGGGGCCAGGGGGCGATGGCTACACCTTC.

V usage is TRBV5-1 and J usage is TRBJ2-7, with D maybe TRBD2 (5 bases). This CDR3 contains 16 residues. Per germline, CDR1 SGHRS and CDR2 YFSETQ. Trimming removed 4 bases from V and 5 bases from J, with 22 bases in between. DNA of the CDR3: TGCGCCAGCAGCCCTGGAGGCGCTAACCCCCAGGACGAGCAGTACTTC. This sequence encodes CASSPGGANPQDEQYF.

This clonotype came up a few times. This chain joins TRBV20-1 and TRBJ2-5, with 10 bases aligning to TRBD1. V was clipped by 6 bases and J by 11 bases; unmatched bases: 12. The length of the CDR3 is 13 residues. In germline, CDR1 is DFQATT, CDR2 SNEGSKA (reference sequence). The CDR3 DNA follows: TGCAGTGCCGTAGCCGGGACAGGGGCTCGGCAGTACTTC. It codes for CSAVAGTGARQYF.

The chain recombines TRBV12-3 or TRBV12-4 with TRBJ2-3, with TRBD2 matching 7 bases. This CDR3 is built from 15 residues. J lost 2 bases, V lost 7 bases, and 9 bases had no gene match. The CDR3 sequence: CASTMRAGNTDTQYF. The CDR3 region has the DNA TGTGCCAGCACCATGAGAGCGGGGAACACAGATACGCAGTATTTT.

CDR3 DNA: TGCAGCGCTTTCGGACTAGCGGGAGTTACAGATACGCAGTATTTT. Translated, it gives CSAFGLAGVTDTQYF. The chain has TRBV29-1 and TRBJ2-3; 13 nucleotides align to TRBD2. Germline CDR1 SQVTM, CDR2 ANQGSEA. The CDR3 runs 15 residues. Trimming took 7 bases from V and 3 from J; bases not matched to a gene: 7.

This clonotype occurred a few times. This chain links TRBV5-1 with TRBJ2-1, with 8 bases identical to TRBD2. V lost 1 base to trimming and J lost 4 bases; unmatched junction nucleotides: 4. Germline-derived CDR1 and CDR2 are SGHRS and YFSETQ. The CDR3 spans 15 residues. The CDR3 DNA sequence: TGCGCCAGCAGCTTGACCGGGGGGGAATACAATGAGCAGTTCTTC. Translation gives CASSLTGGEYNEQFF.